The text below deals with one T cell receptor beta chain. The source of the sample is a study of blood T cell repertoires in COVID-19. Across the study: The samples span acute and convalescent COVID-19 from the United States, Italy and Spain. Sources were T cells, B-cell-depleted T cells, or PBMCs; the material itself was cDNA or gDNA.

As handled by the study authors: From reference gene primer amplification, estimates of nucleated cell counts were derived. The data were produced by immunoSEQ multiplex PCR, yet TCRdb's version contains in-frame clones alone and is incomplete. D and trimming come from the DNA, and the V and J calls and clone size come from that table. The table lists nearly 45,000 clones, around nine tenths of them singletons. Enrolled during active infection, Seattle patients were then followed longitudinally. The sequence was collected from a middle-aged man with COVID-19, enrolled during active disease. Sequenced material: peripheral blood.

Here the CDR3 reads CASSQTGTYGYTF. The DNA of the CDR3 is TGTGCCAGCAGCCAAACAGGGACCTATGGCTACACCTTC. This chain links TRBV13 with TRBJ1-2, with a weak D call TRBD1 (6 bases). V dropped 5 bases and J dropped 4 bases, with 11 bases sitting between them. The CDR3 spans 13 residues. CDR1 and CDR2 (germline): PRHDT, FYEKMQ (reference sequence).